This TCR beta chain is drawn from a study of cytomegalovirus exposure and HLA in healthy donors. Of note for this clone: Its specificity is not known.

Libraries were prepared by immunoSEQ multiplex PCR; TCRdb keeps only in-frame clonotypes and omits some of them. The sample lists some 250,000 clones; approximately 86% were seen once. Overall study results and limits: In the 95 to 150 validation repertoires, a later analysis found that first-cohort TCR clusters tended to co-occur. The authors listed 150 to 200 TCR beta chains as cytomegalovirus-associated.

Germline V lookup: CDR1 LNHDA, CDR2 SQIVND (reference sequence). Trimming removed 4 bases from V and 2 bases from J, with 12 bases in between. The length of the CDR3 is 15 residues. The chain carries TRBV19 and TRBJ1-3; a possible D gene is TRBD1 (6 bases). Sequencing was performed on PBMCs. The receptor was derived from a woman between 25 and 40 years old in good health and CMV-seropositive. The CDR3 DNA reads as TGTGCCAGTAGTAGAACAGGGCGACCTGGAAACACCATATATTTT. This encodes CASSRTGRPGNTIYF.